A single sample gave rise to the 26 T cell receptor beta chains below, sequenced in a study of T cells in Graves' hyperthyroidism and ophthalmopathy. Amplification of TCR beta CDR3 regions used RNA as the template. When the TCR CDR3 underwent first-round RT-PCR, the HTBI primer set was used. TCRdb reprocessed the multiplex PCR reads via MiXCR and lists one record per CDR3 protein. This sample has roughly 750,000 distinct CDR3 sequences, with less than 20% found just once. Input material: blood. The origin of the receptors is a man between 18 and 35 years old with Graves' hyperthyroidism.

The table lists this clonotype with a few counts. The chain uses TRBV28 and TRBJ1-5; D ambiguous. The CDR3 is made up of 15 amino acids. Germline lookup yields CDR1 MDHEN and CDR2 SYDVKM. V lost 2 bases and J 9 bases, leaving 17 bases between the germline ends. The CDR3 DNA reads as TGTGCCAGCAGTTTAGGTGGCGGCCATGGGTCGCCCCAGCATTTT. Translating it yields CASSLGGGHGSPQHF.

The chain links TRBV12-3 or TRBV12-4 to TRBJ2-7; D possibly corresponds to TRBD1 (5 bases). V lost 4 bases to trimming and J lost 6 bases, with 13 bases between them. There are 13 residues in the CDR3. CDR3 sequence: CASSWGPSTEQYF. Here the CDR3 DNA reads TGTGCCAGCAGTTGGGGCCCCTCTACCGAGCAGTACTTC.

This clonotype was seen a few times. The genes are TRBV20-1 and TRBJ2-3; tentatively, D is TRBD1 (6 bases). This CDR3 contains 14 residues. Trimming pared 4 bases from V and 2 bases from J, leaving 13 bases between. The V gene's germline CDR1 is DFQATT and CDR2 SNEGSKA (reference sequence). The CDR3 sequence is CSAIGTISTDTQYF. The DNA for the CDR3 is TGCAGTGCTATTGGGACAATCTCCACAGATACGCAGTATTTT.

In its sample, this clonotype was seen many times. V and J are TRBV12-3 or TRBV12-4 and TRBJ2-1; D perhaps matches TRBD1 (6 bases). The CDR3 runs 15 residues. Trimming removed 2 bases at V and 1 base at J, with 9 bases between. In DNA form, the CDR3 reads TGTGCCAGCAGTTTATGGGGGCGGTCCTACAATGAGCAGTTCTTC. Its translation: CASSLWGRSYNEQFF.

This clonotype was counted at least ten times. V gene TRBV28 combines with J gene TRBJ2-1, with 11 bases fitting TRBD2. The length of the CDR3 is 15 residues. V trimming: 6 bases; J trimming: 10 bases; junction bases outside the gene matches: 11. Germline CDR1 and CDR2: MDHEN and SYDVKM. Written as DNA, the CDR3 is TGTGCCAGCAGCATCATTAGCGGGAGGGTAGACGAGCAGTTCTTC. Its translation: CASSIISGRVDEQFF.

This clonotype was counted at least ten times. J is TRBJ2-3 and V is TRBV30; TRBD1 is a possible D gene (6 bases). This CDR3 has 17 amino acids. V gave up 3 bases and J gave up 6 bases, with 25 bases separating them. Germline assignment: CDR1 GTSNPN and CDR2 SVGIG (reference sequence). The CDR3 DNA reads as TGTGCCTGGAGGGTAGCCCCCGGCAGGGGCCGGTTTGATACGCAGTATTTT. Its translation: CAWRVAPGRGRFDTQYF.

The genes are TRBV28 and TRBJ2-2; no clear D gene. V shed 2 bases and J shed 2 bases, with 9 bases lying between them. CDR3 size: 15 residues. CDR1 is MDHEN and CDR2 is SYDVKM in the germline V gene. CDR3 coding DNA: TGTGCCAGCAGTTTAAGGCACCTTAACACCGGGGAGCTGTTTTTT. Translating it yields CASSLRHLNTGELFF.

The V and J genes are TRBV10-3 and TRBJ2-5; 8 bases agree with TRBD1. The CDR3 contains 13 residues. Germline CDR1 and CDR2: ENHRY and SYGVKD. V lost 5 bases and J lost 5; bases outside the gene matches: 4. CDR3 amino acids: CAISLTGEETQYF. In nucleotides, the CDR3 is TGTGCCATCAGTTTGACAGGGGAGGAGACCCAGTACTTC.

Remarks on this clonotype: A much larger clone sits a single nucleotide away, making a read error possible. This chain uses TRBV7-2 with TRBJ2-7, with TRBD1 identical over 8 bases. CDR1 is SGHTA, CDR2 FQGNSA, per germline. This CDR3 is built from 13 residues. CDR3 sequence (DNA): TGTGCCAGCAGTTCCAGGGGGCTCGACGAGCAGCACTTC. It codes for CASSSRGLDEQHF.

The gene calls are TRBV11-1 and TRBJ2-5; 10 nucleotides line up with TRBD1. The CDR3 runs 14 residues. Germline V gene data show CDR1 as SGHAT and CDR2 as FQDESV (reference sequence). The V gene end was trimmed by 4 bases and the J gene end by 10 bases; junction bases not matched to a gene: 9. The DNA for the CDR3 is TGTGCCAGCAGCTCCCCCGGACAGGGGGTGAACCAGTACTTC. Translating it yields CASSSPGQGVNQYF.

This chain uses TRBV28 with TRBJ2-1; TRBD1 or TRBD2 may be the D gene (5 bases each). The germline gives CDR1 MDHEN, CDR2 SYDVKM. The CDR3 is 15 residues long. V dropped 6 bases and J dropped 7 bases, with 19 bases sitting between them. CDR3 sequence (DNA): TGTGCCAGCAGCCCTTCCCTATGGGGCGGGAATGAGCAGTTCTTC. Translated: CASSPSLWGGNEQFF.

The table lists this clonotype with a count of one. A read error may explain this, as a much larger clone is one base away. V gene TRBV20-1 combines with J gene TRBJ2-1; 7 positions match TRBD2. CDR3 length equals 14 residues. Germline V gives CDR1 DFQATT, CDR2 SNEGSKA (reference sequence). CDR3 sequence (DNA): TGCAGTGCTAGTATCCAGCGGGGATACAATGAGCGGTTCTTC. Its translation: CSASIQRGYNERFF.

This clonotype was detected many times. The gene calls are TRBV20-1 and TRBJ2-7, with 11 bases fitting TRBD2. This CDR3 region has 15 residues. The V and J ends lost 2 bases and 6 bases, in that order; junction bases with no gene match: 9. Looked up from germline, CDR1 is DFQATT and CDR2 is SNEGSKA (reference sequence). The CDR3 DNA is TGCAGTGCTAGACTAGCGGGAGGAAGGGGCCGCGAGCAGTACTTC. Its translation is CSARLAGGRGREQYF.

The chain couples TRBV11-2 to TRBJ2-1; 9 bases are shared with TRBD1. The CDR3 length is 15 residues. CDR1 and CDR2 (germline): SGHAT, FQNNGV. Trimming took 8 bases from V and 6 from J; bases not matched to a gene: 11. CDR3 residues: CASSSGTGIGNEQFF. CDR3 DNA sequence: TGTGCCAGCTCATCCGGGACAGGGATCGGCAATGAGCAGTTCTTC.

The chain is built from TRBV4-1 and TRBJ2-5; 11 bases map to TRBD2. The CDR3 covers 18 residues. V gave up 2 bases and J gave up 0 bases; unmatched junction bases: 8. Germline V lookup: CDR1 MGHRA, CDR2 YSYEKL. The CDR3 reads CASSQRLAGGLNQETQYF. The CDR3 nucleotides are TGCGCCAGCAGCCAAAGGCTAGCGGGAGGCCTAAACCAAGAGACCCAGTACTTC.

This clonotype has ten or more counts. The chain employs TRBV28 and TRBJ1-1, with D uncertain. This CDR3 is 12 amino acids long. CDR1 is MDHEN, CDR2 SYDVKM, per germline. V was shortened by 6 bases and J by 5 bases, with 10 bases between the two germline ends. The DNA for the CDR3 is TGTGCCAGCAGCCTCGTTTGGACTGAAGCTTTCTTT. It translates to CASSLVWTEAFF.

V and J are TRBV15 and TRBJ2-1; D gene ambiguous. CDR1 is LNHNV and CDR2 is YYDKDF in the germline V gene (reference sequence). Trimming took off 0 bases at V and 8 bases at J, with 11 bases between the two ends. The CDR3 contains 14 residues. This chain's CDR3 is CATSRDEYTYEQFF. The CDR3 bases are TGTGCCACCAGCAGAGATGAGTATACCTATGAGCAGTTCTTC.

This clonotype was seen just once. The rearrangement uses TRBV11-1 and TRBJ2-1, with TRBD2 matching 8 bases. This CDR3 is built from 17 residues. From germline, CDR1 is SGHAT and CDR2 FQDESV (reference sequence). V lost 5 bases and J lost 7; bases outside the gene matches: 16. Here the CDR3 reads CASSPGYRLAGLNEQFF. The CDR3 DNA reads TGTGCCAGCAGCCCAGGGTATCGGCTAGCGGGCCTTAATGAGCAGTTCTTC.

The chain recombines TRBV24-1 with TRBJ2-5; D remains unclear. The CDR3 loop spans 13 amino acids. Germline CDR1 KGHDR, CDR2 SFDVKD. V dropped 4 bases and J dropped 4 bases, with 9 bases sitting between them. Here the CDR3 DNA reads TGTGCCACCAGTGAGGCCGATAGAGAGACCCAGTACTTC. Its translation is CATSEADRETQYF.

This chain links TRBV4-3 with TRBJ1-1; D is possibly TRBD1 (6 bases). The CDR3 totals 15 residues. V lost 0 bases and J 1 base, leaving 9 bases between the germline ends. Germline lookup yields CDR1 LGHNA and CDR2 YSLEER. The CDR3 sequence is CASSQETGWNTEAFF. The DNA of the CDR3 is TGCGCCAGCAGCCAAGAAACAGGGTGGAACACTGAAGCTTTCTTT.

This clonotype was found many times. The chain links TRBV28 to TRBJ2-3, with 8 bases matching TRBD2. The germline V gene encodes CDR1 MDHEN and CDR2 SYDVKM. V lost 3 bases and J lost 8; bases outside the gene matches: 7. The CDR3 extends over 14 amino acids. CDR3 loop: CASSFIMSGSTQYF. CDR3 DNA sequence: TGTGCCAGCAGTTTCATAATGAGCGGGAGTACGCAGTATTTT.

Many counts were recorded for this clonotype. CDR3 protein: CASSLSGDHAADTQYF. The CDR3 nucleotides are TGTGCCAGCAGCTTAAGTGGGGACCACGCAGCAGATACGCAGTATTTT. The gene calls are TRBV7-2 and TRBJ2-3, with D perhaps matching TRBD1 or TRBD2 (5 bases each). CDR3 length: 16 amino acids. Between the trimmed V and J ends, which lost 2 bases and 4 bases, there was a span of 16 bases. Germline values: CDR1 SGHTA, CDR2 FQGNSA.

This clonotype was observed many times. The J gene is TRBJ1-5, the V gene TRBV2; D remains unclear. The ends were cut back, 4 bases at V and 9 bases at J, with 7 bases in the middle. This CDR3 region has 11 residues. Germline CDR1 and CDR2: SNHLY and FYNNEI. The CDR3: CASSAFGPQHF. Written as DNA, the CDR3 is TGTGCCAGCAGTGCTTTTGGGCCCCAGCATTTT.

V gene TRBV2 combines with J gene TRBJ2-1; unclear D gene. Trimming shortened V by 0 bases and J by 10 bases, and 16 bases separated the two germline ends. Germline V lookup: CDR1 SNHLY, CDR2 FYNNEI. The CDR3 runs 15 residues. CDR3 region: CASSEACGRSYEQFF. CDR3 nucleotides: TGTGCCAGCAGTGAAGCGTGCGGTAGAAGCTACGAGCAGTTCTTC. Using reference TRBV2 and TRBJ2-1 for the parts outside the CDR3, the full variable domain is EPEVTQTPSHQVTQMGQEVILRCVPISNHLYFYWYRQILGQKVEFLVSFYNNEISEKSEIFDDQFSVERPDGSNFTLKIRSTKLEDSAMYFCASSEACGRSYEQFFGPGTRLTVL.

The V and J genes are TRBV4-1 and TRBJ2-2; possible D gene TRBD2, 6 bases. Germline CDR1 MGHRA, CDR2 YSYEKL. CDR3 length equals 17 residues. Between the trimmed V and J ends, which lost 5 bases and 3 bases, there was a span of 19 bases. Here the CDR3 reads CASSSPEWRRDTGELFF. In DNA, the CDR3 is TGCGCCAGCAGCTCACCCGAGTGGAGGAGGGACACCGGGGAGCTGTTTTTT.

The CDR3 coding sequence is TGTGCCAGCAGCCCGGAGGGACAGCTTAATTCACCCCTCCACTTT. Translation gives CASSPEGQLNSPLHF. The chain employs TRBV9 and TRBJ1-6; 7 nucleotides match TRBD1. The CDR3 is made up of 15 amino acids. Germline CDR1 SGDLS, CDR2 YYNGEE. J gave up 6 bases and V 4 bases, and 7 bases lay outside the gene matches.